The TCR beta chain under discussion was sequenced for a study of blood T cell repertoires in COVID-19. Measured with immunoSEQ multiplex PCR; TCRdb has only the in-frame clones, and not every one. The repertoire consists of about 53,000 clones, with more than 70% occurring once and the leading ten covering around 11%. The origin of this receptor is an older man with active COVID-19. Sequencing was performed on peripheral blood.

Here the CDR3 DNA reads TGTGCCAGCTGGGACCGGGACAGCTACTACAATGAGCAGTTCTTC. It codes for CASWDRDSYYNEQFF. V is TRBV2 and J is TRBJ2-1, with 7 bases fitting TRBD1. The CDR3 spans 15 residues. Germline trimming cut 8 bases from V and 3 bases from J; bases unmatched to any gene: 10. CDR1 is SNHLY, CDR2 FYNNEI, per germline.